What follows is one T cell receptor (beta chain) and its context. This record comes from a study of control samples from healthy donors and cancer patients. V was pared by 5 bases and J by 5 bases, with 7 bases of the junction left unmatched. This CDR3 contains 15 residues. CDR1 is LNHDA and CDR2 is SQIVND in the germline V gene (reference sequence). Here immunoSEQ multiplex PCR was the method, and the copy in TCRdb shows in-frame clones only, minus some. The sample includes around 19,000 clones, roughly 80% of them seen just once. The material sequenced was PBMCs. The chain carries TRBV19 and TRBJ1-2; 11 bases match TRBD1. This clonotype was sampled from a man older than 75 with head and neck cancer. CDR3 amino acids: CASSFGTGGRYGYTF. DNA for the CDR3: TGTGCCAGTAGTTTCGGGACAGGGGGAAGGTATGGCTACACCTTC.